The rows below give T cell receptor beta chains drawn from one sample of a study of T-cell reconstitution after alpha-beta-depleted transplantation in children. MiXCR, applied by TCRdb to the PCR reads, yields one record per CDR3 protein. Counted here are some 350,000 distinct CDR3 sequences, around 10% occurring once; the ten biggest clones make up 2% to 3%. Sequences were derived from PBMCs from the stem cell graft donor, sampled from the stem cell graft. All receptors derive from a human donor who donated a stem cell graft to a child with acute lymphoblastic leukemia. Each CDR3 is given with its conserved first and last residue. The order of the fields is V gene, clone size, J gene, D gene, CDR3 protein, CDR3 DNA. A D gene is named only where the DNA matches it firmly. Clone size is not always given. Where it is, it says once, few, many or a class for expanded clones.

V: TRBV14
size: NA
J: TRBJ2-7
D: NA
CDR3: CASSQRPAYEQYF
DNA: TGTGCCAGCAGCCAACGGCCAGCCTACGAGCAGTACTTC

V: TRBV21-1
size: few
J: TRBJ2-3
D: NA
CDR3: CASSRSPSGAPDTQYF
DNA: TGTGCCAGCAGCCGGTCTCCTAGCGGGGCCCCAGATACGCAGTATTTT

V: TRBV27
size: NA
J: TRBJ1-5
D: TRBD1
CDR3: CASSTGTGGLQPQHF
DNA: TGTGCCAGCAGCACCGGGACAGGGGGCCTTCAGCCCCAGCATTTT

V: TRBV20-1
size: few
J: TRBJ2-1
D: TRBD2
CDR3: CSARSGLSGVNNEQFF
DNA: TGCAGTGCTAGATCAGGACTAAGCGGGGTAAACAATGAGCAGTTCTTC

V: TRBV24-1
size: few
J: TRBJ2-7
D: NA
CDR3: CATSDYGDEQYF
DNA: TGTGCCACCAGTGATTATGGGGACGAGCAGTACTTC

V: TRBV5-1
size: few
J: TRBJ2-1
D: TRBD1
CDR3: CASSVQGAKDEQFF
DNA: TGCGCCAGCAGCGTACAGGGGGCGAAGGATGAGCAGTTCTTC

V: TRBV7-3
size: NA
J: TRBJ2-2
D: NA
CDR3: CASSVTPRGGNTGELFF
DNA: TGTGCCAGCAGCGTTACCCCCAGGGGAGGAAACACCGGGGAGCTGTTTTTT

V: TRBV12-3/TRBV12-4
size: few
J: TRBJ2-7
D: TRBD1
CDR3: CASSLSRPGTGAYEQYF
DNA: TGTGCCAGCAGCCTTTCCCGACCCGGGACAGGGGCCTACGAGCAGTACTTC

V: TRBV11-2
size: NA
J: TRBJ2-3
D: NA
CDR3: CASSATRQKITDTQYF
DNA: TGTGCCAGCAGCGCCACCAGACAGAAAATCACAGATACGCAGTATTTT

V: TRBV6-4
size: NA
J: TRBJ2-7
D: TRBD2
CDR3: CARIYTRAGALYEQYF
DNA: TGTGCCAGGATCTACACCCGGGCGGGAGCCCTCTACGAGCAGTACTTC